The 23 T cell receptor beta chains presented below share a single source sample, sequenced in a study of T cell repertoires in cytomegalovirus infection. Their target antigens are unknown. TCRdb analysed the reads with MiXCR anew, one entry per CDR3 protein. The sample has some 54,000 distinct CDR3 sequences; less than 20% are singletons. The source was CD8+ T cells from cultured PBMCs, collected from culture after CMV antigen stimulation. Receptors originate from a human donor in good health (CMV status not recorded). Some clones in this sample may be carry-over from other donors' samples.

The chain combines TRBV7-3 with TRBJ2-4; possibly TRBD1 or TRBD2 for D (6 bases each). The CDR3 covers 13 residues. Per the germline V gene, CDR1 is SGHTA and CDR2 is FQGTGA. Deletions cut 6 bases from V and 8 bases from J, with 14 bases between. CDR3 in amino acids: CASSPTGGDIQYF. In DNA form, the CDR3 reads TGTGCCAGCAGTCCGACAGGAGGGGACATTCAGTACTTC.

This clonotype was detected only a few times. The DNA of the CDR3 is TGCGCCAGCAGCCCGGGACAGGGGGGCACTGAAGCTTTCTTT. Its protein product is CASSPGQGGTEAFF. The chain links TRBV5-1 to TRBJ1-1, with 11 bases fitting TRBD1. Germline CDR1 and CDR2: SGHRS and YFSETQ. V lost 4 bases, J lost 4 bases, and 3 bases stayed unmatched. This CDR3 is 14 amino acids long.

The rearrangement links TRBV11-2 to TRBJ1-4; possible D gene TRBD1, 5 bases. Germline V gene sequence: CDR1 SGHAT, CDR2 FQNNGV. With 1 base removed from V and 8 bases from J, the gap between germline ends came to 14 bases. The CDR3 totals 15 residues. The CDR3 protein is CASSLAAGPSEKLFF. The CDR3 DNA sequence: TGTGCCAGCAGCTTAGCGGCAGGGCCGTCGGAAAAACTGTTTTTT.

A few counts support this clonotype. The chain carries TRBV7-9 and TRBJ2-5; D is perhaps TRBD1 (6 bases). Germline V lookup: CDR1 SEHNR, CDR2 FQNEAQ (reference sequence). The CDR3 is 14 residues long. Trimming removed 6 bases from V and 3 bases from J, with 14 bases in between. The CDR3 DNA sequence: TGTGCCAGCAGAGCTACAGGGTTCGAAGAGACCCAGTACTTC. Its protein is CASRATGFEETQYF.

This clonotype was seen a handful of times. CDR3 DNA sequence: TGTGCCAGCAGCTTGGATGGGACAGGCAAAAGGGGTGGCTACACCTTC. Its translation is CASSLDGTGKRGGYTF. V gene TRBV7-2 combines with J gene TRBJ1-2; TRBD1 matches 8 bases. The CDR3 extends over 16 amino acids. Unmatched junction bases numbered 13, after V lost 3 bases and J lost 7 bases. Per germline, CDR1 SGHTA and CDR2 FQGNSA.

The chain recombines TRBV25-1 with TRBJ1-4; tentatively, D is TRBD1 (6 bases). Trimming removed 6 bases from V and 8 bases from J, with 10 bases in between. From germline, CDR1 is MGHDK and CDR2 SYGVNS. This CDR3 has 12 amino acids. In DNA form, the CDR3 reads TGTGCCAGCAGCAGACAGGACGAAAAACTGTTTTTT. It codes for CASSRQDEKLFF.

The chain recombines TRBV5-1 with TRBJ1-2; tentatively, D is TRBD1 (6 bases). CDR1 SGHRS and CDR2 YFSETQ come from the germline V gene. The CDR3 totals 16 residues. Trimming removed 4 bases from V and 6 bases from J, with 22 bases in between. The DNA of the CDR3 is TGCGCCAGCAGCGCCGGCGGGACAAACCTCCCTCATGGCTACACCTTC. Its protein product is CASSAGGTNLPHGYTF.

This chain connects TRBV10-2 to TRBJ1-1, with TRBD1 identical over 7 bases. The CDR3 loop spans 14 amino acids. Losses at the gene ends were 2 bases for V and 5 bases for J; bases not matched to a gene: 5. Per germline, CDR1 WSHSY and CDR2 SAAADI. This chain's CDR3 is CASSEAGGRTEAFF. Here the CDR3 DNA reads TGCGCCAGCAGTGAGGCAGGGGGGAGGACTGAAGCTTTCTTT.

V is TRBV12-3 or TRBV12-4 and J is TRBJ2-3; tentatively, D is TRBD1 (6 bases). Between the trimmed V and J ends, which lost 6 bases and 7 bases, there was a span of 11 bases. The CDR3 has 12 amino acids. CDR3 sequence reads: CASSVQGNTQYF. As DNA, the CDR3 is TGTGCCAGCAGCGTCCAGGGGAATACGCAGTATTTT.

In this sample, this clonotype turned up once. The chain couples TRBV7-9 to TRBJ1-2; no definite D call. The CDR3 runs 12 residues. V dropped 5 bases and J dropped 6 bases, with 10 bases sitting between them. Germline CDR1 and CDR2: SEHNR and FQNEAQ (reference sequence). The CDR3: CASSLGLDGYTF. CDR3 in DNA: TGTGCCAGCAGCCTGGGGTTGGATGGCTACACCTTC.

The gene calls are TRBV7-9 and TRBJ1-1; no definite D call. The V end was cut by 3 bases, the J end by 0 bases, with 8 bases between. CDR1 is SEHNR and CDR2 is FQNEAQ in the germline V gene (reference sequence). The CDR3 has 14 residues. In nucleotides, the CDR3 is TGTGCCAGCAGCTTCTCAGCATTGAACACTGAAGCTTTCTTT. Translated, it gives CASSFSALNTEAFF.

The rearrangement joins TRBV19 to TRBJ1-1; a possible D gene is TRBD1 (6 bases). Deletions cut 3 bases from V and 5 bases from J, with 25 bases between. This CDR3 has 18 residues. CDR1 and CDR2 from the germline V gene are LNHDA and SQIVND (reference sequence). The CDR3, as DNA: TGTGCCAGTAGTATCGAACCCCCCCTCACAGGGATGCGGACTGAAGCTTTCTTT. This translates into CASSIEPPLTGMRTEAFF.

A few counts support this clonotype. V is TRBV28 and J is TRBJ2-6, with 7 nucleotides matching TRBD1. The V segment lost 6 bases and the J segment 0 bases; nucleotides outside the gene matches: 11. Germline assignment: CDR1 MDHEN and CDR2 SYDVKM. There are 18 residues in the CDR3. CDR3 residues: CASSQGSQGFSGANVLTF. CDR3 coding DNA: TGTGCCAGCAGCCAAGGCTCACAGGGGTTCTCTGGGGCCAACGTCCTGACTTTC.

This clonotype was detected a few times. J is TRBJ2-2 and V is TRBV27; a possible D gene is TRBD1 (6 bases). V was pared by 6 bases and J by 4 bases, with 12 bases between. The germline V gene encodes CDR1 MNHEY and CDR2 SMNVEV (reference sequence). The CDR3 length is 14 residues. The CDR3 reads CASRDGGGTGELFF. The CDR3 nucleotides read TGTGCCAGCAGGGATGGGGGCGGCACCGGGGAGCTGTTTTTT.

Notes on this clonotype: A junction end diverges from the germline sequence, so it may reflect a read error. The gene calls are TRBV7-2 and TRBJ2-4; 7 positions match TRBD1. CDR1 and CDR2 from the germline V gene are SGHTA and FQGNSA. This CDR3 has 15 residues. CDR3 in amino acids: CASSLAGTAKNSQYF. The CDR3 DNA is TGTGCCAGCAGCTTAGCTGGGACAGCCAAAAACAGTCAGTACTTC.

This rearrangement joins TRBV7-2 to TRBJ2-7; D remains unclear. The germline V and J ends were trimmed by 5 bases and 5 bases, with 10 bases remaining between them. Germline V CDR1 and CDR2: SGHTA, FQGNSA. The CDR3 is 12 amino acids. The CDR3 loop is CASSPGLNEQYF. The CDR3 DNA follows: TGTGCCAGCAGCCCTGGCCTGAACGAGCAGTACTTC.

This clonotype came up many times. The chain employs TRBV12-3 or TRBV12-4 and TRBJ2-5; weak D call: TRBD1 (6 bases). Deletions cut 5 bases from V and 6 bases from J, with 16 bases between. The CDR3 runs to 14 residues. CDR3 coding DNA: TGTGCCAGCAGTCGACAGGCCCCCGATCAGACCCAGTACTTC. Its protein product is CASSRQAPDQTQYF.

V and J are TRBV7-6 and TRBJ2-2, with a weak D call TRBD2 (6 bases). The germline V gene encodes CDR1 SGHVS and CDR2 FNYEAQ. This CDR3 contains 22 residues. V lost 6 bases and J lost 0, with 32 bases in between. The chain's CDR3 is CASSSLVGPGLPTNPNTGELFF. In nucleotides, the CDR3 is TGTGCCAGCAGTTCTCTTGTAGGACCGGGACTGCCGACAAACCCGAACACCGGGGAGCTGTTTTTT.

This clonotype was counted between two and nine times. V usage is TRBV7-6 and J usage is TRBJ2-7; D call uncertain. The germline V gene encodes CDR1 SGHVS and CDR2 FNYEAQ. CDR3 size: 13 residues. V lost 3 bases, J lost 1 base, and 7 bases lay in between. The CDR3, as DNA: TGTGCCAGCAGCTTTGCCGTTTCCTACGAGCAGTACTTC. It specifies CASSFAVSYEQYF.

This clonotype was recorded a few times. The chain carries TRBV27 and TRBJ1-2; TRBD1 might be the D (5 bases). The germline gives CDR1 MNHEY, CDR2 SMNVEV (reference sequence). The CDR3 sequence is 16 residues long. V was trimmed by 5 bases and J by 4 bases, leaving 20 bases between them. The CDR3 loop reads CASSNMTEGWVYGYTF. In DNA, the CDR3 is TGTGCCAGCAGTAACATGACAGAGGGATGGGTCTATGGCTACACCTTC.

This clonotype was found a few times. The chain links TRBV12-3 or TRBV12-4 to TRBJ2-2, with unresolved D. V was clipped by 5 bases and J by 6 bases, with 19 bases between them. The CDR3 is 16 residues long. CDR3 bases: TGTGCCAGCAGTCCTCAGCTGGATGCGTTCTCCGGGGAGCTGTTTTTT. Translating it yields CASSPQLDAFSGELFF.

This clonotype has at least ten counts. Mismatch with germline at one junction end may stem from a read error. J is TRBJ1-2 and V is TRBV6-5, with 8 positions matching TRBD1. The CDR3 is 16 residues long. Germline assignment: CDR1 MNHEY and CDR2 SVGAGI. CDR3 region: CASSHSGTGSFYGYTF. DNA of the CDR3: TGTGCCAGCAGTCACTCCGGGACAGGATCTTTCTATGGCTACACCTTC.

V is TRBV15 and J is TRBJ1-1; tentative D call: TRBD1 (5 bases). CDR1 LNHNV and CDR2 YYDKDF come from the germline V gene (reference sequence). This CDR3 has 13 residues. Trimming pared 8 bases from V and 3 bases from J, leaving 13 bases between. DNA of the CDR3: TGTGCCACCGGTTGGGGGGGAGACACTGAAGCTTTCTTT. Protein: CATGWGGDTEAFF. Combining the CDR3 with reference TRBV15 and TRBJ1-1 gives the whole variable domain DAMVIQNPRYQVTQFGKPVTLSCSQTLNHNVMYWYQQKSSQAPKLLFHYYDKDFNNEADTPDNFQSRRPNTSFCFLDIRSPGLGDTAMYLCATGWGGDTEAFFGQGTRLTVV.